This is a list of T cell receptor beta chains from one sample in a study of cytomegalovirus exposure and HLA in healthy donors. TCRdb's copy holds only in-frame clones and misses some; the assay was immunoSEQ multiplex PCR. The data contain about 150,000 clones, just over 85% of them singletons. The sequenced sample consisted of PBMCs. These TCRs come from a human donor in good health. Each CDR3 is given with its conserved first and last residue. Fields, in order: V gene, D gene, clone size, J gene, CDR3 protein, CDR3 DNA. A D gene is named only where the DNA matches it firmly. The size field is filled for only some rows; it gives once, few, many or a size class.

TRBV7-2	.	.	TRBJ1-1	CASSLTPGTVVSTEAFF	TGTGCCAGCAGCTTAACTCCGGGGACTGTGGTTAGCACTGAAGCTTTCTTT
TRBV9	.	few	TRBJ1-4	CASSAGQNNEKLFF	TGTGCCAGCAGCGCCGGACAGAACAATGAAAAACTGTTTTTT
TRBV10-3	.	.	TRBJ2-1	CAISLGGSYNEQFF	TGTGCCATCAGTTTGGGAGGTTCCTACAATGAGCAGTTCTTC
TRBV28	TRBD1	once	TRBJ1-5	CASSLFSTGGDQPQHF	TGTGCCAGCAGTTTATTTTCGACAGGGGGTGATCAGCCCCAGCATTTT
TRBV6-1	.	.	TRBJ1-4	CASSERGTRGFQKLFF	TGTGCCAGCAGTGAACGCGGCACCCGGGGGTTTCAAAAACTGTTTTTT
TRBV5-6	TRBD1	.	TRBJ1-1	CASSPIPTGGRGTEAFF	TGTGCCAGCAGCCCGATTCCGACAGGGGGACGCGGCACTGAAGCTTTCTTT
TRBV6-1	TRBD1	.	TRBJ2-1	CASSEDRGRLTGGGEQFF	TGTGCCAGCAGTGAGGACAGGGGGCGGTTGACGGGAGGGGGTGAGCAGTTCTTC
TRBV7-2	.	once	TRBJ1-1	CASSQRGLNTEAFF	TGTGCCAGCAGCCAACGGGGATTGAACACTGAAGCTTTCTTT
TRBV2	.	.	TRBJ1-1	CASNQGGNTEAFF	TGTGCCAGCAATCAAGGGGGGAACACTGAAGCTTTCTTT
TRBV2	.	.	TRBJ1-3	CASSAGYLRVPIYF	TGTGCCAGCAGTGCAGGGTACCTACGGGTCCCCATATATTTT
TRBV4-2	TRBD2	.	TRBJ2-3	CASSQQAGTSTDTQYF	TGTGCCAGCAGCCAACAAGCGGGAACTAGCACAGATACGCAGTATTTT
TRBV19	.	.	TRBJ2-3	CASSIPGTDTQYF	TGTGCCAGTAGTATCCCAGGCACAGATACGCAGTATTTT
TRBV2	.	.	TRBJ1-2	CASRKEGLDGYTF	TGTGCCAGCAGAAAGGAGGGGTTGGATGGCTACACCTTC
TRBV28	.	.	TRBJ2-5	CASTNDSPFGETQYF	TGTGCCAGCACCAATGACTCACCCTTCGGGGAGACCCAGTACTTC
TRBV18	.	.	TRBJ1-2	CASSPPAGDGYTF	TGTGCCAGCTCACCACCCGCAGGGGATGGCTACACCTTC
TRBV9	.	.	TRBJ1-1	CASSVLTGNTEAFF	TGTGCCAGCAGCGTTCTGACAGGGAACACTGAAGCTTTCTTT
TRBV19	.	.	TRBJ2-1	CASSIITGNSYNEQFF	TGTGCCAGTAGTATAATCACAGGGAACTCCTACAATGAGCAGTTCTTC
TRBV9	TRBD2	.	TRBJ2-2	CASSVISGRGTGELFF	TGTGCCAGCAGCGTAATAAGCGGGAGAGGGACCGGGGAGCTGTTTTTT
TRBV29-1	TRBD2	.	TRBJ2-5	CSVERASGIRETQYF	TGCAGCGTTGAAAGGGCTAGCGGGATAAGAGAGACCCAGTACTTC
TRBV5-1	.	.	TRBJ1-1	CASSPRGLDTEAFF	TGCGCCAGCAGCCCCAGGGGATTGGACACTGAAGCTTTCTTT
TRBV6-1	TRBD1	.	TRBJ1-3	CASSRRDSSGNTIYF	TGTGCCAGCAGCCGACGGGACAGCTCTGGAAACACCATATATTTT
TRBV27	TRBD1	once	TRBJ2-7	CASSLRSGGIYEQYF	TGTGCCAGCAGTTTACGATCAGGGGGCATCTACGAGCAGTACTTC
TRBV7-7	.	.	TRBJ1-1	CASSLRTNTEAFF	TGTGCTAGCAGCCTAAGAACGAACACTGAAGCTTTCTTT
TRBV7-9	.	.	TRBJ1-2	CASSLETGHNGYTF	TGTGCCAGCAGCCTAGAAACAGGGCACAATGGCTACACCTTC
TRBV28	.	.	TRBJ1-5	CAVGPWLEVRPQHF	TGTGCCGTGGGGCCCTGGTTGGAAGTGCGGCCCCAGCATTTT
TRBV29-1	TRBD1	.	TRBJ1-2	CSTDSGGANYGYTF	TGCAGCACCGACTCAGGGGGCGCAAACTATGGCTACACCTTC
TRBV28	.	few	TRBJ1-1	CASRLGAGTEAFF	TGTGCGAGCAGACTGGGGGCAGGAACTGAAGCTTTCTTT
TRBV7-6	.	few	TRBJ2-5	CASSRDVLETQYF	TGTGCCAGCAGCCGAGATGTCTTAGAGACCCAGTACTTC
TRBV4-1	TRBD2	.	TRBJ2-1	CASSQDRVSGVLVEQFF	TGCGCCAGCAGCCAAGATCGAGTAAGCGGGGTACTGGTCGAGCAGTTCTTC